This T cell receptor (beta chain) was identified during a study of Ad26.COV2.S vaccination and SARS-CoV-2 variants. Findings and caveats of the study: Analytic work on TCR breadth and depth might have understated the full extent of total T cell responses. After vaccination, substantial breadth of spike-specific CD8+ and CD4+ responses was reported.

To note about this clone: The antigen is undetermined.

The length of the CDR3 is 14 residues. Clones were read by immunoSEQ multiplex PCR, and TCRdb kept only the in-frame ones, dropping some. The sample has some 180,000 clones; around 88% are singletons. This specimen consisted of peripheral blood, obtained after recovery from COVID-19. This clonotype originated in a human donor who had recovered from COVID-19. The chain has TRBV21-1 and TRBJ2-6; the D call TRBD1 from the table was never checked on the DNA. TRBV21-1 is a known pseudogene. CDR3 coding DNA: TGTGCCAGCAGCAATCCGAAGGGGAAGGAGGTCCTGACTTTC. It is translated as CASSNPKGKEVLTF.